The rows below give T cell receptor beta chains drawn from one sample of a study of blood T cell repertoires in COVID-19. Method: immunoSEQ multiplex PCR; TCRdb's copy keeps in-frame clones and lacks some. The table lists approximately 53,000 clones, over 80% of them singletons, with 20% to 25% in the top ten. The specimen sequenced was peripheral blood. All receptors derive from a woman in her fifties or sixties with acute or convalescent COVID-19. The CDR3 runs from the conserved cysteine through the conserved F or W. A D gene is named only where the DNA matches it firmly. Size is stated for part of the rows, as once, few or many counts, or as a class when the clone is expanded.

j_call	d_call	v_call	clone_size	cdr3_nt	cdr3_aa
TRBJ1-6	NA	TRBV7-2	few	TGTGCCAGCAGCTTAGAGGGCCCCAGGGTTACCCTCCACTTT	CASSLEGPRVTLHF
TRBJ1-3	NA	TRBV3-1/TRBV3-2	NA	TGTGCCAGCAGCCGATACTCCGGGAGTGGAAACACCATATATTTT	CASSRYSGSGNTIYF
TRBJ1-2	NA	TRBV12-3/TRBV12-4	NA	TGTGCCAGCAGCTCTCGCGGCCAATATGGCTACACCTTC	CASSSRGQYGYTF
TRBJ2-1	TRBD2	TRBV5-4	NA	TGTGCCAGCAGCTTACCTAGCGGGGGGCTTTACAATGAGCAGTTCTTC	CASSLPSGGLYNEQFF
TRBJ1-6	NA	TRBV18	once	TGTGCCAGCTCACAAACCGGGACACCAAATAATTCACCCCTCCACTTT	CASSQTGTPNNSPLHF
TRBJ1-2	NA	TRBV7-9	NA	TGTGCCAGCAGCTTAGCAGACAGCCGTGGCTACACCTTC	CASSLADSRGYTF
TRBJ2-1	NA	TRBV6-5	NA	TGTGCCAGCAGATCAAACGGTGCCAATGAGCAGTTCTTC	CASRSNGANEQFF
TRBJ2-1	NA	TRBV9	NA	TGTGCCAGCAGCTCCCAGGATAGCTCCTACAATGAGCAGTTCTTC	CASSSQDSSYNEQFF
TRBJ1-4	NA	TRBV27	NA	TGTGCCAGCGGGCCCGGGACAATAACTAATGAAAAACTGTTTTTT	CASGPGTITNEKLFF
TRBJ2-1	TRBD2	TRBV7-3	NA	TGTGCCAGCAGCCTTACTAGCGGGGAGCAGTTCTTC	CASSLTSGEQFF
TRBJ1-3	TRBD1	TRBV4-2	NA	TGTGCCAGCAGCCAATCGGGACAGGCCGCAAACACCATATATTTT	CASSQSGQAANTIYF
TRBJ1-3	NA	TRBV3-1/TRBV3-2	NA	TGTGCCAGCAGCCGAATTACAGGCCCCTCGGCAAACACCATATATTTT	CASSRITGPSANTIYF
TRBJ2-2	TRBD2	TRBV6-1	NA	TGTGCCAGCAGTGGGGGGTGCGGGGGGAACACCGGGGAGCTGTTTTTT	CASSGGCGGNTGELFF
TRBJ2-1	NA	TRBV10-2	NA	TGCGCCAGCTTTTCTCCGGGACTTCACAATGAGCAGTTCTTC	CASFSPGLHNEQFF
TRBJ1-4	NA	TRBV27	NA	TGTGCCAGCAGTTTAGATAGGGGAGGTGAAAAACTGTTTTTT	CASSLDRGGEKLFF
TRBJ2-1	TRBD2	TRBV11-3	once	TGTGCCAGCAGCTTAGCCGGGACTACGATTGAGCAGTTCTTC	CASSLAGTTIEQFF
TRBJ1-1	NA	TRBV5-1	NA	TGCGCCAGCAGCTTGGGCGCGGGGGACACTGAAGCTTTCTTT	CASSLGAGDTEAFF
TRBJ2-3	TRBD2	TRBV20-1	NA	TGCAGTGCTAGTTTCCTACTAGCGGGGGGTATAGATACGCAGTATTTT	CSASFLLAGGIDTQYF
TRBJ1-2	NA	TRBV25-1	few	TGTGCCAGCTCGCTGGGACACCGAGGCTACACCTTC	CASSLGHRGYTF
TRBJ1-2	TRBD1	TRBV2	NA	TGTGCCAGCAGTGATAGGACAGGGGGATACTATGGCTACACCTTC	CASSDRTGGYYGYTF
TRBJ1-2	TRBD1	TRBV5-4	NA	TGTGCCAGCAGTTTTGAAAACCGACAGGGTAGCTACACCTTC	CASSFENRQGSYTF
TRBJ1-5	NA	TRBV7-2	NA	TGTGCCAGCAGCTCCCGCGGCGCCTATAGCAATCAGCCCCAGCATTTT	CASSSRGAYSNQPQHF
TRBJ1-6	NA	TRBV6-6	once	TGTGCCAGCAGGAGGGTTAATTCACCCCTCCACTTT	CASRRVNSPLHF
TRBJ2-7	TRBD1	TRBV3-1/TRBV3-2	few	TGTGCCAGCAGCCAAGCGCCGACCGGGACAGGGCCCCTCTACGAGCAGTACTTC	CASSQAPTGTGPLYEQYF
TRBJ2-1	NA	TRBV19	few	TGTGCCAGTAGTGCCGGGATTCCCCACTACAATGAGCAGTTCTTC	CASSAGIPHYNEQFF
TRBJ1-5	NA	TRBV27	NA	TGTGCCAGCCGTCCCTTAAGGGGGTCTGTATTCGGCAGCAATCAGCCCCAGCATTTT	CASRPLRGSVFGSNQPQHF
TRBJ2-1	NA	TRBV9	NA	TGTGCCAGCAGCGTGTGGGACAAGAACAATGAGCAGTTCTTC	CASSVWDKNNEQFF
TRBJ1-4	TRBD1	TRBV4-1	NA	TGCGCCAGCAGCCAACAGGGACAGATTAATGAAAAACTGTTTTTT	CASSQQGQINEKLFF
TRBJ2-2	NA	TRBV10-3	NA	TGTGCCATCAGGCACAGGGACGGGGAGCTGTTTTTT	CAIRHRDGELFF
TRBJ1-1	NA	TRBV14	NA	TGTGCCAGCAGCCAAGTGCAGGGCACTGAAGCTTTCTTT	CASSQVQGTEAFF
TRBJ2-7	TRBD2	TRBV7-2	NA	TGTGCCAGCAGCTTAGCAGGTTCGGGGGGGAACGAGCAGTACTTC	CASSLAGSGGNEQYF
TRBJ1-1	NA	TRBV19	NA	TGTGCCAGTAGTGCCCGGTGGGCCATGAACACTGAAGCTTTCTTT	CASSARWAMNTEAFF
TRBJ1-3	NA	TRBV12-3/TRBV12-4	NA	TGTGCCAGCAGTCCGGGAAACACCATATATTTT	CASSPGNTIYF
TRBJ2-7	TRBD1	TRBV27	NA	TGTGCCAGCAGTCTTCGGACAGGGTTAGGATACGAGCAGTACTTC	CASSLRTGLGYEQYF
TRBJ1-3	NA	TRBV7-9	NA	TGTGCCAGCAGCGCCCGGGGCAGGGAGGCAAACACCATATATTTT	CASSARGREANTIYF
TRBJ1-2	NA	TRBV9	once	TGTGCCAGCAGCGTAGCTCCGGGACACAGCCTCTATGGCTACACCTTC	CASSVAPGHSLYGYTF
TRBJ2-3	NA	TRBV6-5	NA	TGTGCCAGCAAACTGGGCGGGGGCACAGATACGCAGTATTTT	CASKLGGGTDTQYF
TRBJ2-2	NA	TRBV6-5	NA	TGTGCCAGCAAGATAGGGAGTCTGAACACCGGGGAGCTGTTTTTT	CASKIGSLNTGELFF
TRBJ1-6	TRBD1	TRBV18	NA	TGTGCCAGCTCACCGAGGACAGGGTATACTTCACCCCTCCACTTT	CASSPRTGYTSPLHF
TRBJ2-1	TRBD2	TRBV28	NA	TGTGCCAGCAGTCGAAGAAAAGCGGGGGGGCCTCTCTTC	CASSRRKAGGPLF
TRBJ2-5	NA	TRBV6-1	NA	TGTGCCAGCAGTGACGATCGCAGGGCGCAAGAGACCCAGTACTTC	CASSDDRRAQETQYF